A single sample is the source of the 27 T cell receptor beta chains below, sequenced in a study of shared clonotypes between healthy human individuals. The repertoire was sequenced with immunoSEQ multiplex PCR; TCRdb's copy has only in-frame clones and lacks some. The sample includes approximately 2.1 million clones, 85% to 95% seen only once; the top ten take 0.3% to 0.4%. Sequencing was performed on naive CD4+ T cells from PBMCs. Subset denoted: CD45RA+ positively selected. The receptors were sampled from a man in his late teens or twenties in good health. Some clones in this sample may be carry-over from other donors' samples.

In the case of this clone: Other DNA sequences in the same sample also yield this CDR3. The chain recombines TRBV5-6 with TRBJ2-5, with a possible D match to TRBD2 (7 bases). Germline V CDR1 and CDR2: SGHDT, YYEEEE. This CDR3 has 13 residues. The germline V and J ends were trimmed by 1 base and 4 bases, with 8 bases remaining between them. In DNA, the CDR3 is TGTGCCAGCAGCTTGCGGGGGGCAGAGACCCAGTACTTC. It yields the protein CASSLRGAETQYF. The variable domain in full, completed from reference TRBV5-6 and TRBJ2-5, reads DAGVTQSPTHLIKTRGQQVTLRCSPKSGHDTVSWYQQALGQGPQFIFQYYEEEERQRGNFPDRFSGHQFPNYSSELNVNALLLGDSALYLCASSLRGAETQYFGPGTRLLVL.

V usage is TRBV5-1 and J usage is TRBJ1-1; 11 bases map to TRBD1. The CDR3 extends over 16 amino acids. J was trimmed by 6 bases and V by 7 bases; bases with no gene match: 14. From germline, CDR1 is SGHRS and CDR2 YFSETQ. CDR3 residues: CASSTGQGVGVAEAFF. CDR3 bases: TGCGCCAGCTCTACGGGACAGGGGGTCGGAGTGGCTGAAGCTTTCTTT. The full variable domain, completed using reference TRBV5-1 and TRBJ1-1, is KAGVTQTPRYLIKTRGQQVTLSCSPISGHRSVSWYQQTPGQGLQFLFEYFSETQRNKGNFPGRFSGRQFSNSRSEMNVSTLELGDSALYLCASSTGQGVGVAEAFFGQGTRLTVV.

The chain joins TRBV19 to TRBJ2-4; 8 bases line up with TRBD1. The CDR3 length is 13 residues. Losses at the gene ends were 5 bases for V and 8 bases for J; bases not matched to a gene: 5. Germline lookup yields CDR1 LNHDA and CDR2 SQIVND (reference sequence). The CDR3 DNA reads TGTGCCAGTAGTGCTCAGACAGGGGACATTCAGTACTTC. Protein: CASSAQTGDIQYF.

Regarding this clone: The sample has other DNA sequences that encode this CDR3 too. The CDR3 sequence: CASSGPGGNTEAFF. DNA for the CDR3: TGTGCCAGCAGTGGCCCAGGGGGGAACACTGAAGCTTTCTTT. V and J are TRBV2 and TRBJ1-1; 7 nucleotides agree with TRBD1. The V segment lost 4 bases and the J segment 1 base; nucleotides outside the gene matches: 3. CDR3 size: 14 residues. The V gene's germline CDR1 is SNHLY and CDR2 FYNNEI. Using reference TRBV2 and TRBJ1-1 for the parts outside the CDR3, the full variable domain is EPEVTQTPSHQVTQMGQEVILRCVPISNHLYFYWYRQILGQKVEFLVSFYNNEISEKSEIFDDQFSVERPDGSNFTLKIRSTKLEDSAMYFCASSGPGGNTEAFFGQGTRLTVV.

This chain uses TRBV15 with TRBJ2-1, with a weak D call TRBD1 (5 bases). Germline CDR1 and CDR2: LNHNV and YYDKDF (reference sequence). The CDR3 extends over 14 amino acids. The V end lost 3 bases, the J end lost 1 base, and 7 bases lay between the germline ends. The CDR3 is CATSSRTSYNEQFF. As DNA, the CDR3 is TGTGCCACCAGCAGTAGGACATCCTACAATGAGCAGTTCTTC.

The chain uses TRBV6-5 and TRBJ2-5; D is uncertain. Germline V gene lookup returns CDR1 MNHEY and CDR2 SVGAGI. V lost 6 bases and J lost 5, with 16 bases in between. The CDR3 loop spans 14 amino acids. As DNA, the CDR3 is TGTGCCAGCAGGCACGGTACCAAGAAGGAGACCCAGTACTTC. Translation: CASRHGTKKETQYF.

The chain employs TRBV5-1 and TRBJ2-3; D unresolved. Germline V CDR1 and CDR2: SGHRS, YFSETQ. The CDR3 consists of 15 residues. The V end lost 5 bases, the J end lost 2 bases, and 15 bases lay between the germline ends. CDR3 protein: CASSPSPGATDTQYF. CDR3 nucleotide sequence: TGCGCCAGCAGTCCGAGCCCCGGAGCCACAGATACGCAGTATTTT.

The chain links TRBV9 to TRBJ1-5; D gene unclear. Germline assignment: CDR1 SGDLS and CDR2 YYNGEE. The CDR3 loop spans 15 amino acids. Trimming stripped 2 bases from V and 3 bases from J, with 12 bases between. The CDR3 reads CASSVSGSPNQPQHF. Here the CDR3 DNA reads TGTGCCAGCAGCGTCTCAGGAAGCCCCAATCAGCCCCAGCATTTT.

As to this clone: Additional DNA sequences in this sample encode the identical CDR3. The rearrangement uses TRBV5-1 and TRBJ2-5; 7 nucleotides match TRBD2. CDR3 length equals 15 residues. The V gene end was trimmed by 4 bases and the J gene end by 1 base; junction bases not matched to a gene: 7. Germline CDR1 SGHRS, CDR2 YFSETQ. CDR3 amino acids: CASSLAGTTQETQYF. DNA of the CDR3: TGCGCCAGCAGCCTCGCCGGGACTACCCAAGAGACCCAGTACTTC.

This clone was seen a handful of times. The chain is built from TRBV7-3 and TRBJ1-1; no reliable D call. Germline V gene data show CDR1 as SGHTA and CDR2 as FQGTGA. The V and J ends lost 5 bases and 1 base respectively, with 8 bases between them. This CDR3 is built from 13 residues. CDR3 nucleotides: TGTGCCAGCAGCCAGAATCCGAACACTGAAGCTTTCTTT. Translated: CASSQNPNTEAFF.

The chain uses TRBV21-1 and TRBJ2-3. TRBV21-1 is annotated as a pseudogene. CDR3 length equals 15 residues. CDR3 residues: CASSKDEGRADTQYF. Written as DNA, the CDR3 is TGTGCCAGCAGCAAAGACGAGGGGAGAGCAGATACGCAGTATTTT.

V gene TRBV19 combines with J gene TRBJ1-5; D is uncertain. The germline V gene encodes CDR1 LNHDA and CDR2 SQIVND (reference sequence). CDR3 length equals 14 residues. The ends were cut back, 4 bases at V and 3 bases at J, with 10 bases in the middle. CDR3 coding DNA: TGTGCCAGTAGTACCCACGGTCCCAATCAGCCCCAGCATTTT. Protein product: CASSTHGPNQPQHF.

The chain combines TRBV30 with TRBJ1-2; D gene unclear. From germline, CDR1 is GTSNPN and CDR2 SVGIG (reference sequence). V was trimmed by 4 bases and J by 2 bases, leaving 17 bases between them. This CDR3 region has 15 residues. The CDR3 here is CAWTPGWLQNYGYTF. As DNA, the CDR3 is TGTGCCTGGACCCCTGGGTGGCTACAAAACTATGGCTACACCTTC. Complete variable domain (other parts from reference TRBV30 and TRBJ1-2): SQTIHQWPATLVQPVGSPLSLECTVEGTSNPNLYWYRQAAGRGLQLLFYSVGIGQISSEVPQNLSASRPQDRQFILSSKKLLLSDSGFYLCAWTPGWLQNYGYTFGSGTRLTVV.

The rearrangement uses TRBV19 and TRBJ1-5; maybe TRBD1 (5 bases). The germline V and J ends were trimmed by 7 bases and 1 base, with 11 bases remaining between them. The CDR3 has 14 residues. Germline V gene data show CDR1 as LNHDA and CDR2 as SQIVND (reference sequence). The CDR3 protein is CASTPGHSNQPQHF. Here the CDR3 DNA reads TGTGCCAGTACCCCCGGACACAGCAATCAGCCCCAGCATTTT. Full variable domain (outside the CDR3, taken from reference TRBV19 and TRBJ1-5): DGGITQSPKYLFRKEGQNVTLSCEQNLNHDAMYWYRQDPGQGLRLIYYSQIVNDFQKGDIAEGYSVSREKKESFPLTVTSAQKNPTAFYLCASTPGHSNQPQHFGDGTRLSIL.

The rearrangement links TRBV18 to TRBJ2-1, with TRBD2 as a possible D gene (6 bases). Germline V gene lookup returns CDR1 KGHSH and CDR2 LQKENI. The CDR3 spans 14 residues. V gave up 0 bases and J gave up 7 bases, with 10 bases separating them. This CDR3 is CASSPPGTQNEQFF. The DNA of the CDR3 is TGTGCCAGCTCACCACCCGGGACTCAGAATGAGCAGTTCTTC.

In the case of this clone: The sample holds other DNA sequences that translate to the same CDR3. V gene TRBV15 combines with J gene TRBJ2-7; D is unresolved. V shed 1 base and J shed 3 bases, with 7 bases lying between them. This CDR3 spans 13 amino acids. CDR1 is LNHNV, CDR2 YYDKDF, per germline (reference sequence). The CDR3 region is CATSRGRGYEQYF. The CDR3 region has the DNA TGTGCCACCAGCAGAGGCCGCGGCTACGAGCAGTACTTC.

The chain joins TRBV29-1 to TRBJ2-6; tentatively, D is TRBD2 (7 bases). With 3 bases removed from V and 0 bases from J, the gap between germline ends came to 12 bases. Germline V gene data show CDR1 as SQVTM and CDR2 as ANQGSEA. There are 16 residues in the CDR3. CDR3 coding DNA: TGCAGCGTTGATGGGGGGGGCTCCTCTGGGGCCAACGTCCTGACTTTC. It is translated as CSVDGGGSSGANVLTF.

The chain combines TRBV21-1 with TRBJ1-2; the table assigns TRBD1, which was not confirmed against the DNA. TRBV21-1 is termed a pseudogene. The CDR3 sequence is 14 residues long. The CDR3: CASSRTTGYIGYTF. The CDR3 nucleotides are TGTGCCAGCAGCAGGACGACAGGGTATATCGGCTACACCTTC.

Comments on this clone: The junction departs from germline at one end; a sequencing error may be responsible. The J gene is TRBJ1-1, the V gene TRBV5-1; D unresolved. Germline loops: CDR1 SGHRS, CDR2 YFSETQ. The CDR3 is 11 amino acids. DNA of the CDR3: TGCGCCAGCAGGTTGGGCACTGAAGCTTTCTTT. It translates to CASRLGTEAFF.

The V and J genes are TRBV7-2 and TRBJ1-2, with 8 bases aligning to TRBD1. With V trimmed by 2 bases and J by 6 bases, 8 bases remained unmatched. The CDR3 extends over 15 amino acids. Germline loops: CDR1 SGHTA, CDR2 FQGNSA. This chain's CDR3 is CASSLQGAPSHGYTF. CDR3 in DNA: TGTGCCAGCAGCTTACAGGGGGCCCCCTCTCATGGCTACACCTTC.

The V and J genes are TRBV7-8 and TRBJ2-2; D gene uncertain. The CDR3 totals 12 residues. V was clipped by 2 bases and J by 7 bases, with 5 bases between them. Germline CDR1 SGHVS, CDR2 FQNEAQ. The CDR3 DNA reads TGTGCCAGCAGCTTATCTGGCGGGGAGCTGTTTTTT. This sequence encodes CASSLSGGELFF.

This rearrangement joins TRBV5-1 to TRBJ1-4; 7 nucleotides align to TRBD1. This CDR3 spans 15 amino acids. Per the germline V gene, CDR1 is SGHRS and CDR2 is YFSETQ. Trimming took 0 bases from V and 8 from J; bases not matched to a gene: 7. CDR3: CASSLATGRSEKLFF. The CDR3 DNA reads as TGCGCCAGCAGCTTGGCGACAGGGCGAAGCGAAAAACTGTTTTTT.

The V gene is TRBV7-3, the J gene TRBJ2-2; TRBD2 matches at 8 bases. The V segment lost 3 bases and the J segment 0 bases; nucleotides outside the gene matches: 0. Germline-derived CDR1 and CDR2 are SGHTA and FQGTGA. This CDR3 region has 15 residues. The CDR3 here is CASSFSGTNTGELFF. The CDR3, as DNA: TGTGCCAGCAGCTTTAGCGGGACGAACACCGGGGAGCTGTTTTTT.

V gene TRBV4-2 combines with J gene TRBJ2-2; 7 bases match TRBD1. With 5 bases clipped from V and 5 bases from J, the junction kept 2 bases outside the gene matches. CDR1 and CDR2 (germline): LGHNA, YNFKEQ. This CDR3 is 13 amino acids long. CDR3 in amino acids: CASSMGQTGELFF. CDR3 nucleotides: TGTGCCAGCAGCATGGGACAGACCGGGGAGCTGTTTTTT.

For this clone: The same CDR3 arises from other DNA sequences in this sample as well. The rearrangement joins TRBV7-9 to TRBJ2-1, with 8 bases identical to TRBD2. V was clipped by 3 bases and J by 3 bases; unmatched bases: 1. The CDR3 has 14 amino acids. Per the germline V gene, CDR1 is SEHNR and CDR2 is FQNEAQ (reference sequence). The CDR3 loop reads CASSFGTSYNEQFF. CDR3 coding DNA: TGTGCCAGCAGCTTTGGGACTAGCTACAATGAGCAGTTCTTC.

V gene TRBV4-3 combines with J gene TRBJ2-2; perhaps TRBD2 as D (5 bases). Trimming left V 0 bases short and J 7 bases short, with 12 bases between. The CDR3 runs to 15 residues. Germline lookup yields CDR1 LGHNA and CDR2 YSLEER. The CDR3 region has the DNA TGCGCCAGCAGCCAAGATCCGGGAAAAGACGGGGAGCTGTTTTTT. Amino acids: CASSQDPGKDGELFF.

The gene calls are TRBV11-2 and TRBJ2-3; 10 bases match TRBD2. The CDR3 is 18 residues long. The ends lost 1 base at V and 2 bases at J; junction bases unmatched: 9. Germline V lookup: CDR1 SGHAT, CDR2 FQNNGV. The CDR3: CASSLGGVAGGLTDTQYF. DNA for the CDR3: TGTGCCAGCAGCTTAGGGGGGGTAGCGGGAGGCCTCACAGATACGCAGTATTTT.